This T cell receptor (beta chain) comes out of a study of blood T cell repertoires in COVID-19. On the study more broadly: The United States, Italy and Spain were the sources of the acute and convalescent COVID-19 samples. T cells, B-cell-depleted T cells, or PBMCs supplied cDNA or gDNA.

Here immunoSEQ multiplex PCR was the method, and the copy in TCRdb shows in-frame clones only, minus some. The data hold 240,000 or so clones, with about 80% observed a single time. CDR3 length: 17 residues. V was cut by 0 bases and J by 0 bases, with 16 bases left in between. Germline loops: CDR1 SGHNT, CDR2 YYREEE (reference sequence). V gene TRBV5-4 combines with J gene TRBJ2-7, with D perhaps TRBD1 (5 bases). Sequencing was performed on peripheral blood. This clonotype was obtained from a woman aged 80 or over with acute or convalescent COVID-19. The CDR3 reads CASSLGQGGPSSYEQYF. The CDR3 coding sequence is TGTGCCAGCAGCTTGGGGCAGGGTGGCCCTAGCTCCTACGAGCAGTACTTC.